Following are 17 T cell receptor beta chains from one sample sequenced in a study of cytomegalovirus exposure and HLA in healthy donors (TCRdb year 2017). Preparation of the library involved the immunoSEQ multiplex PCR assay. The multiplex PCR relied on a mix of 60 forward primers for TCR Vbeta segments and 13 reverse primers for TCR Jbeta segments. Entries here come from immuneACCESS through TCRdb and include only in-frame sequences with V and J called. Some clones fail to appear in such tables; in the studies checked, an unresolved V gene covers under half of the shortfall, and the cause of the remainder is unknown. The sample yields 75,000 to 100,000 clones; about 80% were counted once. The biggest ten clones account for 0.57% of the sample. Sequenced input: PBMCs. These receptors were obtained from a man aged 30-40 years in good health and CMV-seronegative.

J is TRBJ2-3 and V is TRBV27; D gene uncertain. The V gene's germline CDR1 is MNHEY and CDR2 SMNVEV (reference sequence). V was pared by 6 bases and J by 2 bases, with 6 bases between. The CDR3 is made up of 12 amino acids. CDR3 DNA sequence: TGTGCCAGCAGCAGTAACACAGATACGCAGTATTTT. Protein: CASSSNTDTQYF.

The table lists this clone with a few counts. The V and J genes are TRBV6-5 and TRBJ1-2; the match to TRBD1 covers 9 bases. Germline CDR1 is MNHEY and CDR2 is SVGAGI. J lost 8 bases, V lost 2 bases, and 9 bases had no gene match. The CDR3 loop spans 15 amino acids. The CDR3, as DNA: TGTGCCAGCAGTTACCCGGGACAGGGACCCTCGGGCTACACCTTC. Translating it yields CASSYPGQGPSGYTF.

CDR3 region: CASSRSDRDDTEAFF. The CDR3 DNA sequence: TGTGCCAGCAGCCGATCGGACAGGGATGACACTGAAGCTTTCTTT. The chain uses TRBV28 and TRBJ1-1, with 8 bases aligning to TRBD1. CDR3 length: 15 residues. CDR1 is MDHEN and CDR2 is SYDVKM in the germline V gene. The ends lost 6 bases at V and 3 bases at J; junction bases unmatched: 9.

The chain joins TRBV7-9 to TRBJ2-7; 9 nucleotides align to TRBD2. The CDR3 sequence is 16 residues long. J was trimmed by 1 base and V by 4 bases; bases with no gene match: 8. CDR1 is SEHNR, CDR2 FQNEAQ, per germline (reference sequence). CDR3: CASSSSTSGTSYEQYF. CDR3 nucleotide sequence: TGTGCCAGCAGCTCCTCGACTAGCGGAACTTCCTACGAGCAGTACTTC.

J is TRBJ1-3 and V is TRBV6-1; no clear D. Between the trimmed V and J ends, which lost 7 bases and 0 bases, there was a span of 13 bases. Looked up from germline, CDR1 is MNHNS and CDR2 is SASEGT. The CDR3 is made up of 15 amino acids. CDR3 region: CASTQTMYSGNTIYF. The DNA for the CDR3 is TGTGCCAGCACCCAAACAATGTACTCTGGAAACACCATATATTTT.

This chain uses TRBV18 with TRBJ2-3; D ambiguous. The CDR3 spans 15 residues. CDR1 and CDR2 (germline): KGHSH, LQKENI. Trimming shortened V by 3 bases and J by 1 base, and 11 bases separated the two germline ends. CDR3 residues: CASSPLNTGTDTQYF. Written as DNA, the CDR3 is TGTGCCAGCTCACCTCTTAACACCGGCACAGATACGCAGTATTTT.

This sequence joins TRBV5-6 and TRBJ1-5; possible D gene TRBD1, 5 bases. Trimming took off 4 bases at V and 4 bases at J, with 18 bases between the two ends. This CDR3 contains 16 residues. Germline-derived CDR1 and CDR2 are SGHDT and YYEEEE. As DNA, the CDR3 is TGTGCCAGCAGCGAGGGCGGTGGGGGGGTTAATCAGCCCCAGCATTTT. This codes for CASSEGGGGVNQPQHF.

The chain has TRBV6-1 and TRBJ1-1; D is unresolved. V lost 7 bases to trimming and J lost 0 bases, with 15 bases between them. Germline-derived CDR1 and CDR2 are MNHNS and SASEGT. This CDR3 is built from 15 residues. CDR3 coding DNA: TGTGCCAGCACTCTAGACGGACTAATGAACACTGAAGCTTTCTTT. It codes for CASTLDGLMNTEAFF.

The chain links TRBV6-1 to TRBJ1-3; the match to TRBD1 covers 9 bases. Germline CDR1 is MNHNS and CDR2 is SASEGT. The V segment lost 1 base and the J segment 5 bases; nucleotides outside the gene matches: 6. The CDR3 loop spans 16 amino acids. The CDR3 sequence: CASSEVQGARRNTIYF. As DNA, the CDR3 is TGTGCCAGCAGTGAAGTACAGGGGGCGAGGAGAAACACCATATATTTT.

This clone turned up a few times. The V gene is TRBV2, the J gene TRBJ1-3; D is uncertain. V was pared by 4 bases and J by 0 bases, with 7 bases between. There are 14 residues in the CDR3. Germline V gives CDR1 SNHLY, CDR2 FYNNEI. The CDR3 protein is CASSGDSSGNTIYF. DNA of the CDR3: TGTGCCAGCAGTGGAGATTCCTCTGGAAACACCATATATTTT.

A single count supports this clone. This sequence joins TRBV27 and TRBJ1-5; no reliable D call. V gave up 4 bases and J gave up 0 bases, with 7 bases separating them. In germline, CDR1 is MNHEY, CDR2 SMNVEV (reference sequence). This CDR3 has 14 amino acids. CDR3 bases: TGTGCCAGCAGTTCTCAGTATAGCAATCAGCCCCAGCATTTT. This encodes CASSSQYSNQPQHF.

The V and J genes are TRBV28 and TRBJ1-1; 12 bases map to TRBD1. The junction had 17 bases not matched to a gene; V was cut back by 5 bases and J by 1 base. The CDR3 covers 20 residues. CDR1 is MDHEN, CDR2 SYDVKM, per germline. The CDR3 coding sequence is TGTGCCAGCAGTATACCATCGGGGATCGGGACAGGGGGCGGGAACACTGAAGCTTTCTTT. It translates to CASSIPSGIGTGGGNTEAFF.

J is TRBJ1-1 and V is TRBV7-9, with a weak D call TRBD1 (5 bases). The CDR3 covers 13 residues. The V gene lost 4 bases and the J gene lost 1 base, with 7 bases spanning the gap. The germline gives CDR1 SEHNR, CDR2 FQNEAQ (reference sequence). DNA for the CDR3: TGTGCCAGCAGCTCACAGGCGAACACTGAAGCTTTCTTT. It specifies CASSSQANTEAFF.

V is TRBV7-2 and J is TRBJ1-2, with 7 nucleotides matching TRBD1. Germline-derived CDR1 and CDR2 are SGHTA and FQGNSA. There are 14 residues in the CDR3. Losses at the gene ends were 5 bases for V and 3 bases for J; bases not matched to a gene: 6. In DNA form, the CDR3 reads TGTGCCAGCAGCCTCCCCGGGACAGACTATGGCTACACCTTC. Protein: CASSLPGTDYGYTF. The whole variable domain, filled in from reference TRBV7-2 and TRBJ1-2, reads GAGVSQSPSNKVTEKGKDVELRCDPISGHTALYWYRQSLGQGLEFLIYFQGNSAPDKSGLPSDRFSAERTGGSVSTLTIQRTQQEDSAVYLCASSLPGTDYGYTFGSGTRLTVV.

This chain joins TRBV2 and TRBJ2-3, with D uncertain. CDR3 length: 17 residues. Per germline, CDR1 SNHLY and CDR2 FYNNEI. Trimming took off 7 bases at V and 1 base at J, with 21 bases between the two ends. CDR3 bases: TGTGCCAGCACGTACCGGGTAGGCCGGTTCCGCACAGATACGCAGTATTTT. Its translation: CASTYRVGRFRTDTQYF. Supplemented by reference TRBV2 and TRBJ2-3, the full variable domain reads EPEVTQTPSHQVTQMGQEVILRCVPISNHLYFYWYRQILGQKVEFLVSFYNNEISEKSEIFDDQFSVERPDGSNFTLKIRSTKLEDSAMYFCASTYRVGRFRTDTQYFGPGTRLTVL.

This clone was seen a handful of times. The genes are TRBV6-1 and TRBJ1-2, with TRBD1 matching over 7 bases. Looked up from germline, CDR1 is MNHNS and CDR2 is SASEGT. The CDR3 runs 15 residues. J gave up 4 bases and V 8 bases, and 13 bases lay outside the gene matches. As DNA, the CDR3 is TGTGCCAGCGATCCTCAGGGGGGCTGGGTCTATGGCTACACCTTC. Encoded protein: CASDPQGGWVYGYTF.

This chain joins TRBV18 and TRBJ1-3; D remains ambiguous. The length of the CDR3 is 17 residues. Trimming took 3 bases from V and 1 from J, leaving 16 bases between them. Germline loops: CDR1 KGHSH, CDR2 LQKENI. As DNA, the CDR3 is TGTGCCAGCTCACCTGGCTCGGCGGTTCGGTCTGGAAACACCATATATTTT. This translates into CASSPGSAVRSGNTIYF. The full variable domain, rest sourced from reference TRBV18 and TRBJ1-3, is NAGVMQNPRHLVRRRGQEARLRCSPMKGHSHVYWYRQLPEEGLKFMVYLQKENIIDESGMPKERFSAEFPKEGPSILRIQQVVRGDSAAYFCASSPGSAVRSGNTIYFGEGSWLTVV.